This is a list of T cell receptor beta chains from one sample in a study of blood T cells in healthy people across ages. TCRdb itself ran the 5' RACE reads through MiXCR, one entry per CDR3 protein. The sample has 1.5 million to 2 million distinct CDR3 sequences, 30% to 35% seen once. What was sequenced was blood. The receptors come from a woman between 25 and 40 years old in good health. Each CDR3 is given with its conserved first and last residue. The order of the fields is D gene, V gene, clone size, J gene, CDR3 protein, CDR3 DNA. A D gene is named only where the DNA matches it firmly. Size values are once, few and many counts, or a class for expanded clones, and some rows have none.

D: TRBD1; V: TRBV20-1; size: .; J: TRBJ1-2; CDR3: CSALGTDKRDYGYTF; DNA: TGCAGTGCGCTTGGGACAGACAAAAGGGACTATGGCTACACCTTC
D: .; V: TRBV10-3; size: .; J: TRBJ1-1; CDR3: CAISEGGTGAFF; DNA: TGTGCCATCAGTGAGGGTGGGACTGGAGCTTTCTTT
D: .; V: TRBV28; size: .; J: TRBJ1-2; CDR3: CASSLETHGYTF; DNA: TGTGCCAGCAGTTTAGAGACCCACGGGTACACCTTC
D: .; V: TRBV7-9; size: few; J: TRBJ2-3; CDR3: CASSDPGGDTQYF; DNA: TGTGCCAGCAGTGACCCCGGGGGCGATACGCAGTATTTT
D: TRBD1; V: TRBV6-1; size: few; J: TRBJ2-6; CDR3: CASSPLVGTGSYGANVLTF; DNA: TGTGCCAGCAGCCCCCTGGTCGGGACAGGGTCTTACGGGGCCAACGTCCTGACTTTC
D: .; V: TRBV13; size: .; J: TRBJ2-3; CDR3: CASSLVTLVSTDTQYF; DNA: TGTGCCAGCAGCTTAGTGACGCTGGTTAGCACAGATACGCAGTATTTT
D: TRBD2; V: TRBV4-2; size: many; J: TRBJ2-5; CDR3: CASSPGLAGPEETQYF; DNA: TGTGCCAGCAGCCCCGGACTAGCGGGCCCTGAAGAGACCCAGTACTTC
D: .; V: TRBV6-1; size: few; J: TRBJ1-5; CDR3: CVSSEVAGSQPQHF; DNA: TGTGTCAGCAGTGAAGTGGCAGGAAGTCAGCCCCAGCATTTT
D: .; V: TRBV11-2; size: .; J: TRBJ2-7; CDR3: CASSFDLNYEQYF; DNA: TGTGCCAGCAGCTTTGACTTAAACTACGAGCAGTACTTC
D: .; V: TRBV30; size: .; J: TRBJ2-7; CDR3: CAWSQASSYEQYF; DNA: TGTGCCTGGAGTCAGGCCTCCTCCTACGAGCAGTACTTC
D: .; V: TRBV27; size: .; J: TRBJ1-2; CDR3: CASSLQFNYGCTF; DNA: TGTGCCAGCAGTTTACAGTTTAACTATGGCTGCACCTTC
D: .; V: TRBV30; size: .; J: TRBJ2-1; CDR3: CAWNQDARRYNEQFF; DNA: TGTGCCTGGAACCAGGACGCGAGGAGGTACAATGAGCAGTTCTTC
D: .; V: TRBV4-1; size: .; J: TRBJ2-2; CDR3: CASSQDSGKNTGELFF; DNA: TGCGCCAGCAGCCAAGATTCGGGAAAGAACACCGGGGAGCTGTTTTTT
D: TRBD1; V: TRBV20-1; size: .; J: TRBJ1-4; CDR3: CSARAPGGSNEKLFF; DNA: TGCAGTGCCAGGGCCCCAGGGGGTAGTAATGAAAAACTGTTTTTT
D: .; V: TRBV27; size: .; J: TRBJ1-6; CDR3: CASRTGTRYNSPLHF; DNA: TGTGCCAGCAGAACCGGGACTCGCTATAATTCACCCCTCCACTTT
D: .; V: TRBV24-1; size: .; J: TRBJ2-5; CDR3: CATLRGPAFQETQYF; DNA: TGTGCCACCCTAAGAGGGCCTGCCTTCCAAGAGACCCAGTACTTC
D: TRBD1; V: TRBV28; size: .; J: TRBJ1-5; CDR3: CASSLSTGLGVQPQHF; DNA: TGTGCCAGCAGTTTGTCGACAGGGCTGGGTGTTCAGCCCCAGCATTTT
D: .; V: TRBV7-9; size: few; J: TRBJ2-7; CDR3: CASSLARDLRYEQYF; DNA: TGTGCCAGCAGCTTAGCTCGGGACTTGAGATACGAGCAGTACTTC
D: TRBD2; V: TRBV5-1; size: .; J: TRBJ2-1; CDR3: CASSFPDTRLAESSYNEQFF; DNA: TGCGCCAGCAGCTTCCCCGACACACGACTAGCGGAAAGCTCCTACAATGAGCAGTTCTTC
D: TRBD1; V: TRBV30; size: few; J: TRBJ1-4; CDR3: CAWSRTGVVNEKLFF; DNA: TGTGCCTGGAGTCGGACAGGGGTCGTTAATGAAAAACTGTTTTTT
D: TRBD2; V: TRBV6-1; size: .; J: TRBJ2-7; CDR3: CASSAKTSGAYEQYF; DNA: TGTGCCAGCAGTGCCAAGACTAGCGGGGCCTACGAGCAGTACTTC
D: .; V: TRBV5-6; size: few; J: TRBJ2-3; CDR3: CASSLLGAGISTDTQYF; DNA: TGTGCCAGCAGCTTGTTGGGCGCGGGCATTAGCACAGATACGCAGTATTTT
D: .; V: TRBV20-1; size: few; J: TRBJ1-6; CDR3: CSAKWTAQSYNSPLHF; DNA: TGCAGTGCTAAATGGACAGCTCAGTCCTATAATTCACCCCTCCACTTT
D: .; V: TRBV12-3/TRBV12-4; size: .; J: TRBJ2-7; CDR3: CAGSTGTETYEQYF; DNA: TGTGCCGGCAGTACCGGGACCGAGACCTACGAGCAGTACTTC
D: .; V: TRBV4-1; size: .; J: TRBJ1-4; CDR3: CASGRTPGVEKLFF; DNA: TGCGCCAGCGGGAGGACACCCGGGGTAGAAAAACTGTTTTTT
D: .; V: TRBV28; size: .; J: TRBJ1-1; CDR3: CASGAAQDTEAFF; DNA: TGTGCCAGCGGGGCGGCGCAGGACACTGAAGCTTTCTTT
D: .; V: TRBV6-5; size: .; J: TRBJ2-5; CDR3: CASGGASLRETQYF; DNA: TGTGCCAGCGGGGGGGCCTCGTTAAGGGAGACCCAGTATTTC
D: .; V: TRBV29-1; size: .; J: TRBJ1-2; CDR3: CSVLLEGGTYGYTF; DNA: TGCAGCGTACTATTAGAGGGGGGCACCTATGGCTACACCTTC
D: .; V: TRBV20-1; size: .; J: TRBJ2-3; CDR3: CSARETGTHRGTQYF; DNA: TGCAGTGCTAGAGAGACGGGAACCCATCGCGGTACGCAGTATTTT
D: TRBD2; V: TRBV20-1; size: few; J: TRBJ2-5; CDR3: CSARLAGGLRETQYF; DNA: TGCAGTGCTAGGTTGGCGGGAGGCCTCCGGGAGACCCAGTACTTC
D: TRBD2; V: TRBV12-3/TRBV12-4; size: few; J: TRBJ2-5; CDR3: CASSLEWYGTGGKETQYF; DNA: TGTGCCAGCAGTTTAGAGTGGTACGGGACGGGAGGGAAAGAGACCCAGTACTTC
D: TRBD2; V: TRBV6-1; size: few; J: TRBJ2-1; CDR3: CAISEAIKGSSSGITKDEQFF; DNA: TGTGCCATCAGTGAAGCTATTAAGGGGTCGTCTAGCGGGATTACAAAGGATGAGCAGTTCTTC
D: .; V: TRBV4-2; size: .; J: TRBJ1-4; CDR3: CASSQRSGNEKLFF; DNA: TGTGCCAGCAGCCAACGGTCCGGTAATGAAAAACTGTTTTTT
D: TRBD2; V: TRBV3-1; size: .; J: TRBJ2-1; CDR3: CASSQDRGGGSYNEQFF; DNA: TGTGCCAGCAGCCAAGATCGAGGCGGGGGCTCCTACAATGAGCAGTTCTTC
D: TRBD1; V: TRBV20-1; size: .; J: TRBJ2-5; CDR3: CSAPDRVVQETQYF; DNA: TGCAGTGCCCCAGACAGGGTGGTCCAAGAGACCCAGTACTTC
D: .; V: TRBV6-6; size: many; J: TRBJ1-2; CDR3: CASSNRQAGIYGYTF; DNA: TGTGCCAGCAGTAACCGGCAAGCAGGGATCTATGGCTACACCTTC
D: .; V: TRBV12-3/TRBV12-4; size: few; J: TRBJ2-7; CDR3: CASSPELGAYEQYF; DNA: TGTGCCAGCAGCCCGGAACTAGGCGCCTACGAGCAGTACTTC
D: .; V: TRBV7-9; size: .; J: TRBJ2-5; CDR3: CACSLVTGETQYF; DNA: TGTGCCTGCAGCTTAGTCACAGGGGAGACCCAGTACTTC
D: .; V: TRBV2; size: .; J: TRBJ2-7; CDR3: CASSLLYYEQYF; DNA: TGTGCCAGCAGTCTCCTATACTACGAGCAGTACTTC
D: .; V: TRBV7-9; size: .; J: TRBJ2-6; CDR3: CASSREYSGANVLTF; DNA: TGTGCCAGCAGCCGAGAGTACTCTGGGGCCAACGTCCTGACTTTC
D: .; V: TRBV5-6; size: .; J: TRBJ2-1; CDR3: CASSLGGGPEQFF; DNA: TGTGCCAGCAGCTTGGGTGGGGGCCCCGAGCAGTTCTTC
D: .; V: TRBV4-2; size: .; J: TRBJ2-5; CDR3: CASSQEKSGFETQYF; DNA: TGTGCCAGCAGCCAAGAAAAATCAGGGTTCGAGACCCAGTACTTC
D: TRBD2; V: TRBV5-1; size: .; J: TRBJ2-3; CDR3: CASSLADSGRAGTQYF; DNA: TGCGCCAGCAGCTTGGCCGATAGCGGGAGGGCCGGTACGCAGTATTTT
D: TRBD1; V: TRBV20-1; size: .; J: TRBJ2-7; CDR3: CSARDLTGTGFYEQYF; DNA: TGCAGTGCTAGAGACCTTACCGGGACAGGGTTTTACGAGCAGTACTTC
D: .; V: TRBV20-1; size: .; J: TRBJ1-5; CDR3: CSAEESSYSNQPQHF; DNA: TGCAGCGCGGAGGAGTCCTCTTATAGCAATCAGCCCCAGCATTTT
D: .; V: TRBV6-1; size: .; J: TRBJ2-2; CDR3: CASTLFGQEGSTGELFF; DNA: TGTGCCAGCACTCTGTTCGGGCAGGAAGGATCCACCGGGGAGCTGTTTTTT
D: TRBD2; V: TRBV5-1; size: .; J: TRBJ2-1; CDR3: CASSFSSGDNEQFF; DNA: TGCGCCAGCAGCTTTAGTAGCGGGGACAATGAGCAGTTCTTC
D: .; V: TRBV7-2; size: .; J: TRBJ1-1; CDR3: CASSQRQRLGTEAFF; DNA: TGTGCCAGCAGCCAACGACAGAGGCTGGGGACTGAAGCTTTCTTT
D: TRBD2; V: TRBV20-1; size: few; J: TRBJ2-3; CDR3: CSARDLRRESGTDTQYF; DNA: TGCAGTGCTAGAGATCTTCGGCGGGAGAGCGGGACAGATACGCAGTATTTT
D: .; V: TRBV7-2; size: many; J: TRBJ1-1; CDR3: CASSLKAGTEAFF; DNA: TGTGCCAGCAGCTTAAAGGCCGGGACTGAAGCTTTCTTT